This TCR beta chain was profiled in a study of blood T cell repertoires in COVID-19. Measured with immunoSEQ multiplex PCR; TCRdb has only the in-frame clones, and not every one. The sample includes approximately 130,000 clones, about 83% seen only once; the top ten take more than 10%. The sample consisted of peripheral blood. The TCR comes from a human donor in a cohort sampled during active COVID-19.

CDR3: CASSFSQGGYEQYF. The CDR3 DNA follows: TGTGCCAGCAGCTTTTCACAGGGCGGCTACGAGCAGTACTTC. The chain joins TRBV5-4 to TRBJ2-7, with a weak D call TRBD1 (6 bases). CDR3 length: 14 residues. Germline-derived CDR1 and CDR2 are SGHNT and YYREEE (reference sequence). V was shortened by 2 bases and J by 3 bases, with 12 bases between the two germline ends.